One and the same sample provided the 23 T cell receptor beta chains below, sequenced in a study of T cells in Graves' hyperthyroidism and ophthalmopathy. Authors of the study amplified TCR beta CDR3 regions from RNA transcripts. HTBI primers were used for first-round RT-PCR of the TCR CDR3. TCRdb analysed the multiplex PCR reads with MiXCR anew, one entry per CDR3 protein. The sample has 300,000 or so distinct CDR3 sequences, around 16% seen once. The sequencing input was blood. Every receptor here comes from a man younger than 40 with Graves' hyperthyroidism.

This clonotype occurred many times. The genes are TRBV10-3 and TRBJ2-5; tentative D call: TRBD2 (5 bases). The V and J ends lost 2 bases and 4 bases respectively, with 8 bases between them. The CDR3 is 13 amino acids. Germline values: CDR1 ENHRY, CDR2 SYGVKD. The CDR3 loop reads CAISEGLGETQYF. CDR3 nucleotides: TGTGCCATCAGTGAGGGACTGGGAGAGACCCAGTACTTC.

Written as DNA, the CDR3 is TGTGCCAGCAGCTTAAAAGGGTCCAGAGGCGAGCAGTACTTC. Residues: CASSLKGSRGEQYF. The V gene is TRBV7-3, the J gene TRBJ2-7; D call uncertain. The CDR3 sequence is 14 residues long. Germline values: CDR1 SGHTA, CDR2 FQGTGA. With 1 base removed from V and 6 bases from J, the gap between germline ends came to 13 bases. Full variable domain (remainder filled in from reference TRBV7-3 and TRBJ2-7): GAGVSQTPSNKVTEKGKYVELRCDPISGHTALYWYRQSLGQGPEFLIYFQGTGAADDSGLPNDRFFAVRPEGSVSTLKIQRTERGDSAVYLCASSLKGSRGEQYFGPGTRLTVT.

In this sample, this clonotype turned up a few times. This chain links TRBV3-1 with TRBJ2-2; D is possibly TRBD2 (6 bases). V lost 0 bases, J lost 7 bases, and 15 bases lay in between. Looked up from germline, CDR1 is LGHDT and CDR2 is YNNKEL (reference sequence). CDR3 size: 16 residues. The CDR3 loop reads CASSQDRRRVVGELFF. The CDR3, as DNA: TGTGCCAGCAGCCAAGATCGCAGGAGGGTGGTCGGGGAGCTGTTTTTT.

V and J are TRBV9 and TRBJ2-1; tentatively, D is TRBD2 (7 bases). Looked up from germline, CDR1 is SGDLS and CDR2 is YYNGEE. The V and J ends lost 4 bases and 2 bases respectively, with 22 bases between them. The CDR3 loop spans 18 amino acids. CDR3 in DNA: TGTGCCAGCAGCTTACACAGGGAGCGACGGGGGGCCTACAATGAGCAGTTCTTC. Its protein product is CASSLHRERRGAYNEQFF.

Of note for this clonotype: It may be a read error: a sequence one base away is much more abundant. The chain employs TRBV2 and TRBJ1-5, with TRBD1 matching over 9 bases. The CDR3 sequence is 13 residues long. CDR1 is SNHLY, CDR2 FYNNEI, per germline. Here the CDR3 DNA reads TGTGCCAGCGGCCGGGACAGGGATCAGCCCCGGCATTTT. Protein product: CASGRDRDQPRHF. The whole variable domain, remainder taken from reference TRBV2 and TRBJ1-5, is EPEVTQTPSHQVTQMGQEVILRCVPISNHLYFYWYRQILGQKVEFLVSFYNNEISEKSEIFDDQFSVERPDGSNFTLKIRSTKLEDSAMYFCASGRDRDQPRHFGDGTRLSIL.

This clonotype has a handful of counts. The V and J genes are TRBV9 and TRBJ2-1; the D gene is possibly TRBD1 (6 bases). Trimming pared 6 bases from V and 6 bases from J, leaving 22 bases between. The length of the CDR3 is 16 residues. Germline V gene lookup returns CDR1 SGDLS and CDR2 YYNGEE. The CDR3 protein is CASTQTAQGQLNEQFF. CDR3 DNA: TGTGCCAGCACCCAAACCGCCCAGGGGCAGCTCAATGAGCAGTTCTTC.

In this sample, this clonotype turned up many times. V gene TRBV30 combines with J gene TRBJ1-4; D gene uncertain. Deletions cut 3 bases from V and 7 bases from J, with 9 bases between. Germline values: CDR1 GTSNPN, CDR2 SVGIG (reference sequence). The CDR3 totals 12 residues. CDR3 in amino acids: CAWREVGEKLFF. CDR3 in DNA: TGTGCCTGGAGGGAGGTCGGTGAAAAACTGTTTTTT.

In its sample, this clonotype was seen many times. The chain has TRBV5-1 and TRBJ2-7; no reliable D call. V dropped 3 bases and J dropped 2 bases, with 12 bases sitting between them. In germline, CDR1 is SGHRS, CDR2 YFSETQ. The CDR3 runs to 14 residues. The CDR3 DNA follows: TGCGCCAGCAGCTCCGGCACGCCGCCCTACGAGCAGTACTTC. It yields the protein CASSSGTPPYEQYF.

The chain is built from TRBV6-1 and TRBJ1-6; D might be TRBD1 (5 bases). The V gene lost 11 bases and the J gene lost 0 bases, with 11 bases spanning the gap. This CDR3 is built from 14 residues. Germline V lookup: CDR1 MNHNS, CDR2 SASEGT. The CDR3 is CAAQGVSYNSPLHF. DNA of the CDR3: TGTGCCGCCCAGGGCGTCTCCTATAATTCACCCCTCCACTTT.

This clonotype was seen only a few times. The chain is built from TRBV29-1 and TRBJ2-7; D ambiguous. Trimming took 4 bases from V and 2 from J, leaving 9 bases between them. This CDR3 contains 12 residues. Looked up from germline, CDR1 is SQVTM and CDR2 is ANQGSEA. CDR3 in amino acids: CSVGRGAYEQYF. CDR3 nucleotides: TGCAGCGTTGGTCGTGGGGCCTACGAGCAGTACTTC.

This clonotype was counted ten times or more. The CDR3 loop is CASSIGRQGATEAFF. The CDR3 DNA reads as TGTGCCAGTAGTATTGGGAGACAGGGAGCCACTGAAGCTTTCTTT. The gene calls are TRBV19 and TRBJ1-1; 7 nucleotides line up with TRBD1. CDR1 and CDR2 from the germline V gene are LNHDA and SQIVND (reference sequence). The CDR3 runs 15 residues. J gave up 4 bases and V 3 bases, and 8 bases lay outside the gene matches.

DNA of the CDR3: TGTGCCAGCATGGGCACAGATACGCAGTATTTT. Its protein is CASMGTDTQYF. V is TRBV12-3 or TRBV12-4 and J is TRBJ2-3, with D unclear. The CDR3 spans 11 residues. With 7 bases removed from V and 1 base from J, the gap between germline ends came to 3 bases.

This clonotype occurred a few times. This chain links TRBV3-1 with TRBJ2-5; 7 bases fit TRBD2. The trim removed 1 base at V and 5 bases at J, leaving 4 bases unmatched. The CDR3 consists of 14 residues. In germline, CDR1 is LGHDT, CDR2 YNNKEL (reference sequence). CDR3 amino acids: CASSQGSGWETQYF. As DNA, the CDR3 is TGTGCCAGCAGCCAAGGTAGCGGGTGGGAGACCCAGTACTTC.

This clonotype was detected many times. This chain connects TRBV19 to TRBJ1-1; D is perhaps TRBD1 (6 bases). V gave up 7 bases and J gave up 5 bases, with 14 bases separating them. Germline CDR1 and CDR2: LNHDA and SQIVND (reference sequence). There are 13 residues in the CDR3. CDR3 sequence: CASIRPGATEAFF. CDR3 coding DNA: TGTGCCAGTATAAGACCAGGGGCTACTGAAGCTTTCTTT.

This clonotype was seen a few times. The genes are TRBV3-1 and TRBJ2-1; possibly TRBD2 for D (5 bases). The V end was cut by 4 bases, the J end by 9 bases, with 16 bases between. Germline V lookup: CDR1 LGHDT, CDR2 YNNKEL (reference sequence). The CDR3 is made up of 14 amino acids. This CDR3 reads CASSRQTNGVEQFF. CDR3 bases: TGTGCCAGCAGCCGGCAGACTAATGGGGTTGAGCAGTTCTTC.

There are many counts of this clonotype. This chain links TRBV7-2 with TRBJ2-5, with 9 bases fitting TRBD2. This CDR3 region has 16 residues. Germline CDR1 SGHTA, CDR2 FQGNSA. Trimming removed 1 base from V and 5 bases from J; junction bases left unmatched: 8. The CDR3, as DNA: TGTGCCAGCAGCTTAGGAGGTAGCGGGAGAGGGGAGACCCAGTACTTC. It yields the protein CASSLGGSGRGETQYF.

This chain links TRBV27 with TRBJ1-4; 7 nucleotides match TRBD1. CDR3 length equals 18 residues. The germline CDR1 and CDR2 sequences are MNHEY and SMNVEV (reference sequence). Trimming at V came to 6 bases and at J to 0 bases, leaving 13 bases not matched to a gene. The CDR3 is CASSNRGRSLATNEKLFF. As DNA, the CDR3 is TGTGCCAGCAGCAACAGGGGACGGTCCCTCGCAACTAATGAAAAACTGTTTTTT.

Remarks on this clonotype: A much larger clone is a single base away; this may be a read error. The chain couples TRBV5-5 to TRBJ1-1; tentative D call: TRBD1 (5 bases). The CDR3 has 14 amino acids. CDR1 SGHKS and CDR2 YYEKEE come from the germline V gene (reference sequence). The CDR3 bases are TGTGCCAGCTCCGGGGGGGTGGACGACACTGAAGCTTGCTTT. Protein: CASSGGVDDTEACF.

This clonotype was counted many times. The DNA of the CDR3 is TGCAGTGCTAGACGGCCCGCCGGGATTCCGGGACTAGCGGGTACCGAGCAGTACTTC. Protein: CSARRPAGIPGLAGTEQYF. The chain joins TRBV20-1 to TRBJ2-7; TRBD2 matches at 12 bases. V lost 2 bases, J lost 6 bases, and 20 bases stayed unmatched. Looked up from germline, CDR1 is DFQATT and CDR2 is SNEGSKA (reference sequence). The CDR3 contains 19 residues.

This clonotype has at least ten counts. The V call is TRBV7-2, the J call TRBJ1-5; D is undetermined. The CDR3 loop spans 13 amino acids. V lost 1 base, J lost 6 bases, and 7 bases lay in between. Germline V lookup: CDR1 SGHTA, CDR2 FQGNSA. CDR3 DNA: TGTGCCAGCAGCTTAGAGGAAGGTCAGCCCCAGCATTTT. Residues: CASSLEEGQPQHF.

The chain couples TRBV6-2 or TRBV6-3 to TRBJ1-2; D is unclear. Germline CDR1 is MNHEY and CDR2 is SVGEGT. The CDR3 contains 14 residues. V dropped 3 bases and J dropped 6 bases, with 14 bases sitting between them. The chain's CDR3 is CASSYSDNPHGYTF. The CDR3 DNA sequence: TGTGCCAGCAGTTATTCCGACAACCCGCATGGCTACACCTTC.

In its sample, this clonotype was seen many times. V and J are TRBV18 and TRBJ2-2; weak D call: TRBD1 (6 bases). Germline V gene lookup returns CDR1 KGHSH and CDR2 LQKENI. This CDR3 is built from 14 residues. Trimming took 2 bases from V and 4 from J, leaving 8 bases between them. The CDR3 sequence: CASSPTGRTGELFF. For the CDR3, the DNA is TGTGCCAGCTCACCAACAGGGCGCACCGGGGAGCTGTTTTTT.

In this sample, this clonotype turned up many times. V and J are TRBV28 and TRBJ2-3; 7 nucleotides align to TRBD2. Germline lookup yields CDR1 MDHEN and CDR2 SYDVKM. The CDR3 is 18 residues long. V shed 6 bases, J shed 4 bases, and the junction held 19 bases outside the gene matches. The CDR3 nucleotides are TGTGCCAGCAGCTCGACGAACCCTAGCGGAGCTAGGTCAGATACGCAGTATTTT. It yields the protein CASSSTNPSGARSDTQYF.